This T cell receptor (beta chain) comes out of a study of radiation and T cells in renal cell carcinoma (dated by TCRdb to between 2020 and 2021). Study-level background: The samples were obtained from a clinical trial, where primary renal cell carcinomas were treated with 15 Gy stereotactic body radiation therapy and then removed by nephrectomy 4 weeks afterward. TCR beta sequencing covered over 50 samples in total, comprising some 26 tumors and around 27 peripheral blood samples. Across all 50 or so samples, several million unique CDR3 nucleotide sequences encoding about 2.4 million unique CDR3 amino acid sequences were identified. Results the study describes overall, beyond this receptor: Because no pretreatment tumor biopsies were available, whether clonotypes were present in the tumor at baseline could not be determined. An increase in top tumor clonotypes in blood was observed from baseline to 2 weeks post-radiation, followed by contraction by 4 weeks, which was taken to suggest transient expansion of tumor-resident clones. Effects of radiation dose or scheduling on the TCR repertoire could not be addressed with the single-armed trial design. Blood repertoire dynamics were not followed beyond 4 weeks after treatment.

The sample's time point label, decoded: baseline pretreatment blood. What this sample's treatment or condition label stands for: 15 Gy SBRT to primary tumor, nephrectomy 4 weeks later. To track tumor-enriched clonotypes, serial peripheral blood was sampled from radiation-treated patients at baseline and at 2 weeks and 4 weeks after SBRT. Every patient had renal cell carcinoma of clear cell pathology. Genomic DNA for TCR sequencing was prepared using the QIAamp DNA Blood Mini Kit (Qiagen). The analyses included only samples that passed all quality control checks. Worth noting for this clone: Its specific antigen is unknown. The input lacks base qualities; no much larger clone sits a single base away.

TCR beta libraries were generated from genomic DNA with the immunoSEQ kit, following the manufacturer's recommendations. To prepare the libraries, a first multiplex PCR with proprietary primers was run, followed by a second PCR that added unique barcodes, and a bead cleanup was done after each round. A positive control reaction and a negative control reaction, both provided in the kit, were run with every batch of samples. The final libraries underwent checking on an Agilent 4200 TapeStation D1000 ScreenTape, volumetric pooling, and quantification by qPCR. An Illumina NextSeq500 fitted with a MidOutput 150-cycle cartridge performed the sequencing, running 156 Read1 cycles and 15 Index1 cycles with the kit's custom primers. The pooled library was loaded at 0.8 to 1 pM with an approximately 18% PhiX control spike-in. In the original analysis: Vendor-processed data were analyzed in R, with a clonotype defined as all T cells sharing the same CDR3 nucleotide sequence. For clone abundance analyses, frequencies were normalized to the 10,000 most abundant clones per sample. Public T cell clones, which averaged fewer than five per sample, were excluded before analysis. An abundance difference of at least 32-fold between compartments was the criterion for calling clonotypes tumor-enriched or baseline blood-enriched. Clonotypes expanded or contracted between blood time points were identified with a beta-binomial differential abundance model. Similarity between tumor and blood repertoires was quantified using the Baroni-Urbani and Buser coefficient, and groups were compared with two-tailed Wilcoxon tests in R. TCRdb re-hosts the immuneACCESS table, in-frame sequences only. Its copies lack some clones; in the studies checked, an unresolved V gene accounts for under half of them, and the cause for the rest is not known. V, J and clone size are those of that table, while D and trimming were read from the DNA. The sample has over 120,000 clones on record, nearly 90% of them singletons. Around 11% of the sample is held by the ten biggest clonotypes.

Here the sequenced sample was blood, taken from a patient whose treatment included radiotherapy and nephrectomy. The TCR was taken from a woman aged 45-65 years with renal cell carcinoma.

At the DNA level, the sequence is TGTGCCAGCAGTTCTATTGGACCGACTTCACCCCTCCACTTT. It translates as CASSSIGPTSPLHF. The V gene is TRBV6-5 and the J gene is TRBJ1-6; no D gene is confidently identified. The CDR3 measures 14 amino acids from cysteine to phenylalanine. Kept here is only the CDR3 DNA, which spans 42 bases and is read in frame from base 1. The germline V gene gives CDR1 as MNHEY and CDR2 as SVGAGI. The V end loses 4 bases and the J end loses 9 bases, and a stretch of 13 bases separates them.